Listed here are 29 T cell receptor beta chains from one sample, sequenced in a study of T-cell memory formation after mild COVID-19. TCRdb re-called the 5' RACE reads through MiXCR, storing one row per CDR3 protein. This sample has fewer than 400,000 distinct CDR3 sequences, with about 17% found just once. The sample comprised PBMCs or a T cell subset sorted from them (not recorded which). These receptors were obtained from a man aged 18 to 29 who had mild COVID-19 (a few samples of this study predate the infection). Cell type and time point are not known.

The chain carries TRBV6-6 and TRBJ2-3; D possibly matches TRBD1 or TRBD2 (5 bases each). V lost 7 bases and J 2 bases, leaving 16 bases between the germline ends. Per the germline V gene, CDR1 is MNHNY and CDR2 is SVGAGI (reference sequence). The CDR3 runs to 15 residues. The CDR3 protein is CASISRDRTTDTQYF. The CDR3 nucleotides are TGTGCCAGCATCTCCCGGGACCGAACCACAGATACGCAGTATTTT.

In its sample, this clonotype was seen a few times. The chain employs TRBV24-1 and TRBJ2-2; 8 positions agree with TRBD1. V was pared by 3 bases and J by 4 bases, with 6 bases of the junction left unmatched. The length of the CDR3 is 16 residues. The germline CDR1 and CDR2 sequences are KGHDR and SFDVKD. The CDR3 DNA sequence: TGTGCCACCAGTGATCCCGGACAGGGAGGCACCGGGGAGCTGTTTTTT. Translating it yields CATSDPGQGGTGELFF.

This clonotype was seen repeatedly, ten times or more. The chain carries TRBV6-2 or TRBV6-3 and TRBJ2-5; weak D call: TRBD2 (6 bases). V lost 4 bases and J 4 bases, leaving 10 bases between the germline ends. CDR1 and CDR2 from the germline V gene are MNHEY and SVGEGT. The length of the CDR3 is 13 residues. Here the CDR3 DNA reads TGTGCCAGCAGTTCGGGACTTATAGAGACCCAGTACTTC. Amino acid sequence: CASSSGLIETQYF.

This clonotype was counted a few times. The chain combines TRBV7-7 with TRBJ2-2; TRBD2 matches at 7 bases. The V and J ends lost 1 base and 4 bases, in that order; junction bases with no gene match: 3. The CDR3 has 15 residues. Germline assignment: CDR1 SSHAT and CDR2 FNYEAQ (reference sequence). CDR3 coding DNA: TGTGCCAGCAGCTTAGGGCGGGGGTCCACCGGGGAGCTGTTTTTT. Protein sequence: CASSLGRGSTGELFF.

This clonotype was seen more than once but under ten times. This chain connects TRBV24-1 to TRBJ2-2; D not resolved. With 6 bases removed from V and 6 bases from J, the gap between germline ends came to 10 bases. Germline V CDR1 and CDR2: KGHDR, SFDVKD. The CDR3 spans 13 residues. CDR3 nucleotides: TGTGCCACCAGTTCGGGCCCAGCCGGGGAGCTGTTTTTT. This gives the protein CATSSGPAGELFF.

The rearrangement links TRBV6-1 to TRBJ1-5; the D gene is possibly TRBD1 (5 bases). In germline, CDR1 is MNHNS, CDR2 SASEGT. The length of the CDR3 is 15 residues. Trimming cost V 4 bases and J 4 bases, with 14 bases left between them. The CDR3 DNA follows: TGTGCCAGCAGTGGACGAGGCAGGGAGAATCAGCCCCAGCATTTT. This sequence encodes CASSGRGRENQPQHF.

CDR3 DNA sequence: TGTGCCAGCAGCGAGGACAGGAATCAGCCCCAGCATTTT. It specifies CASSEDRNQPQHF. The chain has TRBV11-2 and TRBJ1-5, with TRBD1 identical over 7 bases. The CDR3 covers 13 residues. Germline lookup yields CDR1 SGHAT and CDR2 FQNNGV. Unmatched junction bases numbered 2, after V lost 5 bases and J lost 4 bases.

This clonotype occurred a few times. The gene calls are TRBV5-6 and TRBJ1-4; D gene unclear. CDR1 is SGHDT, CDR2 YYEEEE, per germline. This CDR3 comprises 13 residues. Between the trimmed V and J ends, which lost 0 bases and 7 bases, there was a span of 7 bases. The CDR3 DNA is TGTGCCAGCAGCTTGGGACTCACTGAAAAACTGTTTTTT. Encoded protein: CASSLGLTEKLFF.

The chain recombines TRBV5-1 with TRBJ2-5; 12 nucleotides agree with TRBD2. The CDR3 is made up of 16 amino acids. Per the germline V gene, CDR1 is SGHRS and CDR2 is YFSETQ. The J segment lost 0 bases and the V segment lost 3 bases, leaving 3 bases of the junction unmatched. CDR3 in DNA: TGCGCCAGCAGCTCCCGACTAGCGGGGGACCAAGAGACCCAGTACTTC. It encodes CASSSRLAGDQETQYF.

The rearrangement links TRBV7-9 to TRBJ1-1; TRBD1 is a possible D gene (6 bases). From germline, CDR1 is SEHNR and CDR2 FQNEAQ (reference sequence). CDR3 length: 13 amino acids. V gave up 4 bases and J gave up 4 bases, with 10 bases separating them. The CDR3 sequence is CASSSTGPTEAFF. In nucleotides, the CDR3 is TGTGCCAGCAGCTCGACAGGTCCCACTGAAGCTTTCTTT.

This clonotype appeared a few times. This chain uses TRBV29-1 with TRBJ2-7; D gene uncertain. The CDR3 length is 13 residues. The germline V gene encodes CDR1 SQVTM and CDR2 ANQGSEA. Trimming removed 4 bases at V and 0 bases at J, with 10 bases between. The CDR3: CSVGRQSSYEQYF. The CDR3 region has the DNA TGCAGCGTTGGTAGGCAGAGCTCCTACGAGCAGTACTTC.

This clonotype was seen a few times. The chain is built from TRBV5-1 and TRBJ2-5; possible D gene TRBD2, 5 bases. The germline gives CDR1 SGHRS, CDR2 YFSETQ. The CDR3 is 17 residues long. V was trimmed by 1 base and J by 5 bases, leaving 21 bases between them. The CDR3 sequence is CASSLIGPISSGETQYF. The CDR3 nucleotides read TGCGCCAGCAGCTTGATTGGACCTATAAGTTCGGGGGAGACCCAGTACTTC.

The CDR3 region has the DNA TGCAGTGCTAGAGTTCCTAGCGGGGGGGCATTGGGCAATGAGCAGTTCTTC. Its translation is CSARVPSGGALGNEQFF. The chain couples TRBV20-1 to TRBJ2-1, with 12 bases identical to TRBD2. Trimming removed 1 base from V and 6 bases from J; junction bases left unmatched: 10. CDR1 and CDR2 (germline): DFQATT, SNEGSKA (reference sequence). The CDR3 is made up of 17 amino acids.

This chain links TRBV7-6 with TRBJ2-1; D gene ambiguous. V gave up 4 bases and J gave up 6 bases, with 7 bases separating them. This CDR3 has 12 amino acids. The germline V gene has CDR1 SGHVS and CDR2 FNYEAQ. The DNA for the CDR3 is TGTGCCAGCAGCTCATATTCCAATGAGCAGTTCTTC. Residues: CASSSYSNEQFF.

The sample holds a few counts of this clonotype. The CDR3 coding sequence is TGTGCCAGCAGCCGGGAGGTTGGGAGCACCGGGGAGCTGTTTTTT. Residues: CASSREVGSTGELFF. The chain combines TRBV7-9 with TRBJ2-2; 7 bases agree with TRBD2. Germline CDR1 SEHNR, CDR2 FQNEAQ (reference sequence). The CDR3 covers 15 residues. V gave up 5 bases and J gave up 4 bases; unmatched junction bases: 7.

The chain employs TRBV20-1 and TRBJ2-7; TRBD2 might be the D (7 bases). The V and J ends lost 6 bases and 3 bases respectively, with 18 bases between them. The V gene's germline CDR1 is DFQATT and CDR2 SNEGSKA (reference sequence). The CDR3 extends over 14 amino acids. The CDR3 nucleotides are TGCAGTGCAACCACCCTAGGGGGGGGCTACGAGCAGTACTTC. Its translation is CSATTLGGGYEQYF.

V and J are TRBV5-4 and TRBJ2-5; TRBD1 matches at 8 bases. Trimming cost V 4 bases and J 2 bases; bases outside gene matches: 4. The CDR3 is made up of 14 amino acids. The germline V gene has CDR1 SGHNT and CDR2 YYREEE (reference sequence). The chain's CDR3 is CASSMGQAQETQYF. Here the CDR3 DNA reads TGTGCCAGCAGCATGGGACAGGCACAAGAGACCCAGTACTTC. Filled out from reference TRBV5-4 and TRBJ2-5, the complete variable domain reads ETGVTQSPTHLIKTRGQQVTLRCSSQSGHNTVSWYQQALGQGPQFIFQYYREEENGRGNFPPRFSGLQFPNYSSELNVNALELDDSALYLCASSMGQAQETQYFGPGTRLLVL.

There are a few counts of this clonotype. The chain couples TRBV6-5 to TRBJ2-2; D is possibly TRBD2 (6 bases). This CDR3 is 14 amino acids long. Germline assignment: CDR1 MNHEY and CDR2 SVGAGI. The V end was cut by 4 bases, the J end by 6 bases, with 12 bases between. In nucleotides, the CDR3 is TGTGCCAGCAGTTCGGGACCGGGAGCCGGGGAGCTGTTTTTT. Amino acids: CASSSGPGAGELFF.

The CDR3 DNA follows: TGTGCCAGCAGCGACAACAGGGGAAAGGGCGAGCAGTACGTC. Translation: CASSDNRGKGEQYV. V is TRBV7-2 and J is TRBJ2-7, with 7 bases that match TRBD1. Germline V gives CDR1 SGHTA, CDR2 FQGNSA. The length of the CDR3 is 14 residues. J gave up 6 bases and V 5 bases, and 10 bases lay outside the gene matches.

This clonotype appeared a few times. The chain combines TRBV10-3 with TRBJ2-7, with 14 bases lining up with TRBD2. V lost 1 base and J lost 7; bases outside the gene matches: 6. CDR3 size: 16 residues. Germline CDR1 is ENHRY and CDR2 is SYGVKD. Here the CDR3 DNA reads TGTGCCATCAGTGAGTGGGGACTAGCGGGGGAAGGAGAGCAGTACTTC. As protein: CAISEWGLAGEGEQYF.

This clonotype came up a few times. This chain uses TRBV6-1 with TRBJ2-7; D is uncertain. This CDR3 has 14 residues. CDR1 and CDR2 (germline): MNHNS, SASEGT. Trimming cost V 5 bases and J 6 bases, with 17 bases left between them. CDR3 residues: CASSPAGPSSEQYF. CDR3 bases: TGTGCCAGCAGTCCCGCCGGACCCTCTAGCGAGCAGTACTTC.

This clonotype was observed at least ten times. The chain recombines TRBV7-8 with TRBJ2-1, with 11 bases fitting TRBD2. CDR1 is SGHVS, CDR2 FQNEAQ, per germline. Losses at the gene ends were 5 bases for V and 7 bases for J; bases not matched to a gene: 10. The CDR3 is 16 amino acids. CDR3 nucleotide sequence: TGTGCCAGCAGCGTACTAGCGGGGGTCGACAGGAATGAGCAGTTCTTC. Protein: CASSVLAGVDRNEQFF.

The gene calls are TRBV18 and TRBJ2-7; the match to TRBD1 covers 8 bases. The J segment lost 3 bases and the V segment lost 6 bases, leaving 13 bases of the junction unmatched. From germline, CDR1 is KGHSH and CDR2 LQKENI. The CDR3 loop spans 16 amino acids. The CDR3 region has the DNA TGTGCCAGCTCCCTTTCGGTTGGGACAGGAGACTACGAGCAGTACTTC. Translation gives CASSLSVGTGDYEQYF.

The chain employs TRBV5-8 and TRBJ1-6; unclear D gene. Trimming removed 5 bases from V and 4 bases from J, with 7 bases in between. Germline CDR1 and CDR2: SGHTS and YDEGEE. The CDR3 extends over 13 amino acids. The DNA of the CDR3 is TGTGCCAGCAGTTGGCTTTATAATTCACCCCTCCACTTT. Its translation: CASSWLYNSPLHF.

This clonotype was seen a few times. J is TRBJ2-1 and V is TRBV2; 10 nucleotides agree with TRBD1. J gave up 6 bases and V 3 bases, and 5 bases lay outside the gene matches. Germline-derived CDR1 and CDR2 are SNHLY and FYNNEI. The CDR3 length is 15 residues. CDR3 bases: TGTGCCAGCAGTGAGTCAGGGACAGGGGTCAATGAGCAGTTCTTC. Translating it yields CASSESGTGVNEQFF. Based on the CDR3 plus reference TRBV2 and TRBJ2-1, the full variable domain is EPEVTQTPSHQVTQMGQEVILRCVPISNHLYFYWYRQILGQKVEFLVSFYNNEISEKSEIFDDQFSVERPDGSNFTLKIRSTKLEDSAMYFCASSESGTGVNEQFFGPGTRLTVL.

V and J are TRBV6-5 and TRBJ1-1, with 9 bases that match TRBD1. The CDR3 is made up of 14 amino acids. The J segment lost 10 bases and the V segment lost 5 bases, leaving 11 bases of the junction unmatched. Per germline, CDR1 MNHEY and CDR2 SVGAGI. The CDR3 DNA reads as TGTGCCAGCAGTGTACCGGGGACAGGGACGGCAGCTTTCTTT. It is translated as CASSVPGTGTAAFF.

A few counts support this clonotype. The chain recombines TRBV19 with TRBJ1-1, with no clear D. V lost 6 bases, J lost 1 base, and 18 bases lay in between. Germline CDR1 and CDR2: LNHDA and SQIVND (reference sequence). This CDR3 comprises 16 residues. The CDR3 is CASRGPSPDRNTEAFF. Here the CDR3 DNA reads TGTGCCAGTAGAGGGCCAAGCCCCGACCGGAACACTGAAGCTTTCTTT.

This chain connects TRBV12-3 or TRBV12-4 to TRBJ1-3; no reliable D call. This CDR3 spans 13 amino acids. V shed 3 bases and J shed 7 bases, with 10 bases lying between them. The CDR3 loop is CASSLATGNTIYF. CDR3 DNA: TGTGCCAGCAGTTTGGCAACGGGGAACACCATATATTTT.

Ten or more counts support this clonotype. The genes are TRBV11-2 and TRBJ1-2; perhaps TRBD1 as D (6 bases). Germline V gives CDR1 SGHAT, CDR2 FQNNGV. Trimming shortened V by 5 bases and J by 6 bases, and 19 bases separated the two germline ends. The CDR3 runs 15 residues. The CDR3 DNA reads TGTGCCAGCAGCCCGCTCGGACAGAGGGGCCATGGCTACACCTTC. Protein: CASSPLGQRGHGYTF.